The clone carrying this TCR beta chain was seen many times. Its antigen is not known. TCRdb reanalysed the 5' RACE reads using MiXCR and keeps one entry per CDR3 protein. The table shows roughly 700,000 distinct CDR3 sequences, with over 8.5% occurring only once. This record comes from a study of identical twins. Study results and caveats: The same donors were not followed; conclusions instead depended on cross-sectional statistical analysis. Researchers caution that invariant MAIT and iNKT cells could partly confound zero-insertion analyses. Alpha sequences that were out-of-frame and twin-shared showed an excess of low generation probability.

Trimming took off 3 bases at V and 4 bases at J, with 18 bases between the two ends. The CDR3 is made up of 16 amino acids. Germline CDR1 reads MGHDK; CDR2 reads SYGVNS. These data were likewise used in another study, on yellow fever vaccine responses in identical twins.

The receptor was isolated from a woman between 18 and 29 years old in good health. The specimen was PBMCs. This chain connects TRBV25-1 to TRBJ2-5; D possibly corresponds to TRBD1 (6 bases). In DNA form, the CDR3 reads TGTGCCAGCAGTGACCCCGGGACAAATCGGCGAGAGACCCAGTACTTC. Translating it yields CASSDPGTNRRETQYF.